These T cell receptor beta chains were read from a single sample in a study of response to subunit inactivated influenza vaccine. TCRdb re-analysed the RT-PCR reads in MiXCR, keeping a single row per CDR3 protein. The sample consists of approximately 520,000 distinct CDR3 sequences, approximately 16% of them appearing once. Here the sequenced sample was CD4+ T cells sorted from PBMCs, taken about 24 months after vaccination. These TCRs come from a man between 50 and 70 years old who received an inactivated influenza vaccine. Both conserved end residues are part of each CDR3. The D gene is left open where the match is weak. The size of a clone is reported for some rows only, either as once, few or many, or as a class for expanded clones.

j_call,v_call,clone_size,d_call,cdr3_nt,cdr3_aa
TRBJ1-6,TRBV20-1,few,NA,TGCAGTGCTAGAGATCATGGCGGTGATAATTCACCCCTCCACTTT,CSARDHGGDNSPLHF
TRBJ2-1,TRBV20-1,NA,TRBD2,TGCAGTGCTAGCTCAAGCGGGAGGCCCTACAATGAGCAGTTCTTC,CSASSSGRPYNEQFF
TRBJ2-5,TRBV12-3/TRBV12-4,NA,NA,TGTGCCAGCACCAACAACCCGAGGGGGATCGAGACCCAGTACTTC,CASTNNPRGIETQYF
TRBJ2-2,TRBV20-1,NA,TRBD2,TGCAGTGCTAGCATGACTAGCGGCTACACCGGGGAGCTGTTTTTT,CSASMTSGYTGELFF
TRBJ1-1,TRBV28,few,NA,TGTGCCAGCACTCTGACTGGAAAGAACACTGAAGCTTTCTTT,CASTLTGKNTEAFF
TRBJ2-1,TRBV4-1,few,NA,TGCGCCAGCAGCCCGCTCGAGGGCGCGACTTCCTACAATGAGCAGTTCTTC,CASSPLEGATSYNEQFF
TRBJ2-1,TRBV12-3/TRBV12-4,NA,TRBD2,TGTGCCAGCAGTTCGACTAGCGGGAGACACAATGAGCAGTTCTTC,CASSSTSGRHNEQFF
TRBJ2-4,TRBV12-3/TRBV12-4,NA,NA,TGTGCCAGCAGTTTTCGACTAAGGGAGGCCAAAAACATTCAGTACTTC,CASSFRLREAKNIQYF
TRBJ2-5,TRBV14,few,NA,TGTGCCAGCAGCCGAATGACCAGTAGCGGAGAGACCCAGTACTTC,CASSRMTSSGETQYF
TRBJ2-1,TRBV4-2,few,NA,TGTGCCAGCAGCCAAATTCAGTCTAGCGCAGGCAATGAGCAGTTCTTC,CASSQIQSSAGNEQFF
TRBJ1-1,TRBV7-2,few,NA,TGTGCCAGCAGCTTAGGACGACCGCCCCGGGAAGCTTTCTTT,CASSLGRPPREAFF
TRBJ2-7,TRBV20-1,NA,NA,TGCAGTGCTAGACTCCGGGTTCCAGCGAAAAACCCCTACGAGCAGTACTTC,CSARLRVPAKNPYEQYF
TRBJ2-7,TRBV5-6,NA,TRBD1,TGTGCCAGCAGCGTGAGGATGACAGGGGCCCGCGAGCAGTACTTC,CASSVRMTGAREQYF
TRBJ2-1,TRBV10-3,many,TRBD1,TGTGCCGCTCGGGACAGGGGCTACAATGAGCAGTTCTTC,CAARDRGYNEQFF
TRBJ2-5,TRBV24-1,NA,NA,TGTGCCACCAGTGAGCCCGACGGCCAAGAGACCCAGTACTTC,CATSEPDGQETQYF
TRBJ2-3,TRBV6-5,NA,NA,TGTGCCAGCAGTTACTCCAGGACTGGGGATACGCAGTATTTT,CASSYSRTGDTQYF
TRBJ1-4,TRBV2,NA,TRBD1,TGTGCCAGCAGTCGGGACAGAGAGTTCGAAAAACTGTTTTTT,CASSRDREFEKLFF
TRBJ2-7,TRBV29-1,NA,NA,TGCAGCGTAGCACAGGGCGACGAGCAGTACTTC,CSVAQGDEQYF
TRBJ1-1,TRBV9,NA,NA,TGTGCCAGCAGCGTAGTTTTTCAGTCGAACACTGAAGCTTTCTTT,CASSVVFQSNTEAFF
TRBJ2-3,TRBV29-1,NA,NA,TGCAGCGTGGGCGTACAAATGAATACGCAGTATTTT,CSVGVQMNTQYF
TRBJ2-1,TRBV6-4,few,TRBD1,TGTGCCAGCAGAGAGACAGGGGACAATGAGCAGTTCTTC,CASRETGDNEQFF
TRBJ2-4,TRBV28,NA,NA,TGTGCCAGCAGTCGGGACGGAGCCAAAAACATTCAGTACTTC,CASSRDGAKNIQYF
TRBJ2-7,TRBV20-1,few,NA,TGCAGTGGAGCGTCAGGGGCGAGGGAGCAGTACTTC,CSGASGAREQYF
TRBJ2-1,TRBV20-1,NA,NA,TGCAGTGCTAGAGATCTTCTAGGGCTAGCTAGTTCCTACAATGAGCAGTTCTTC,CSARDLLGLASSYNEQFF
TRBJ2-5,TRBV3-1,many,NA,TGTGCCAGCAGCCAACGGGACACAAAGAGGGAGACCCAGTACTTC,CASSQRDTKRETQYF
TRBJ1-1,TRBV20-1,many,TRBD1,TGCAGTGCGGTACAAGCAGGGGGGATTTTGAACACTGAAGCTTTCTTT,CSAVQAGGILNTEAFF
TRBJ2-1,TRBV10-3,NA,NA,TGTGCCCTCAGGCGGGACTTGAGCTCCTACAATGAGCAGTTCTTC,CALRRDLSSYNEQFF
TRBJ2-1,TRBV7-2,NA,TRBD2,TGTGCCAGCAGCTTAGTATCGGGACTAGCGGACAATGAGCAGTTCTTC,CASSLVSGLADNEQFF
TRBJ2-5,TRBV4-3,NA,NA,TGCGCCAGCAGCCAAGATTCTGCGGGGAATTCGGAGACCCAGTACTTC,CASSQDSAGNSETQYF
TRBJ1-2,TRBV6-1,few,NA,TGTGCCAGCATTGATCCAACAAGCTATGGCTACACCTTC,CASIDPTSYGYTF
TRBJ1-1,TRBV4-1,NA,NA,TGCGCCAGCAGCCAAGCAGGTCGGGGGTGGATTGCTTTCTTT,CASSQAGRGWIAFF
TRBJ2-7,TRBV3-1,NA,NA,TGTGCCAGCAGCCAAGAGGCTAGCTCCTACGAGCAGTACTTC,CASSQEASSYEQYF
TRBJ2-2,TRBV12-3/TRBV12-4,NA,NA,TGTGCCAGCACTCCACCAAGCAACACCGGGGAGCTGTTTTTT,CASTPPSNTGELFF
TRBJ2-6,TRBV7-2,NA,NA,TGTGCCAGCAGCTTACAAACAGGAGGCTCTGGGGCCAACGTCCTGACTTTC,CASSLQTGGSGANVLTF
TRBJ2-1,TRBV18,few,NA,TGTGCCAGCTCCCCACTAGTTGGTGAGCAGTTCTTC,CASSPLVGEQFF
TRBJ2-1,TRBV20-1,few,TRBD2,TGCAGTGCTAGAGATTGGGCTAGCGGGAGGGCCAATGAGCAGTTCTTC,CSARDWASGRANEQFF
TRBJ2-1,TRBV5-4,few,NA,TGTGCCAGCAGCTCGACCGGGGGCGGCTCATCGGTCGAGCAGTTCTTC,CASSSTGGGSSVEQFF
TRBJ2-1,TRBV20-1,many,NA,TGCAGTCCATTGGACAATGAGCAGTTCTTC,CSPLDNEQFF
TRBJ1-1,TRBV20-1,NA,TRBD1,TGCAGTGCCAAGAACAGGGGGCCTGCTTTCTTT,CSAKNRGPAFF
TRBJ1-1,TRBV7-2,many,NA,TGTGCCAGCAGCTCCGGGCGGGGGAACACTGAAGCTTTCTTT,CASSSGRGNTEAFF
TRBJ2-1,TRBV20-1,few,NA,TGCAGTGCCCCAGGTGGGGCCAGCTACAATGAGCAGTTCTTC,CSAPGGASYNEQFF
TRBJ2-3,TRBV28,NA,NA,TGTGCCAGCAGTCAGGCCGGGGGGCCAGATACGCAGTATTTT,CASSQAGGPDTQYF
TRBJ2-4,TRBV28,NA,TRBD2,TGTGCCAGCAACGTAGCGGGAGGGATTGCAAACATTCAGTACTTC,CASNVAGGIANIQYF
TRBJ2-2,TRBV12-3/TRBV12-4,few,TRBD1,TGTGCCAGCAGTTTCGGGACAGGGATCCCCGGGGAGCTGTTTTTT,CASSFGTGIPGELFF
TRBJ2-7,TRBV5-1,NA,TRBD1,TGCGCCAGCAGTTTACAGGGGCGAGGTAGGGACGAGCAGTACTTC,CASSLQGRGRDEQYF
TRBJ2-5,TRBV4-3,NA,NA,TGCGCCAGCAGCCAAGCCAAAAAGGAGGGTGGAGAGACCCAGTACTTC,CASSQAKKEGGETQYF
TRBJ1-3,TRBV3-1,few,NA,TGTGCCAGCAGCCAAGACCTTGGACGACGGAGCTCTGGAAACACCATATATTTT,CASSQDLGRRSSGNTIYF
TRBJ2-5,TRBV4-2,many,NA,TGTGCCAGCAGCCAAGAGGCCGGACAGCAACAAGAGACCCAGTACTTC,CASSQEAGQQQETQYF
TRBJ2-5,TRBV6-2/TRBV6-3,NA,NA,TGTGCCAGCGCCTCCCCAGCTGGCGAGACCCAGTACTTC,CASASPAGETQYF
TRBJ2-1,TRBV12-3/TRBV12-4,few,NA,TGTGCCAGCAGTTTTTCCCGACTCTACAATGAGCAGTTCTTC,CASSFSRLYNEQFF
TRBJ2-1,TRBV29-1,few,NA,TGCAGCGTTGAGGGTTCTGAGCAGTTCTTC,CSVEGSEQFF
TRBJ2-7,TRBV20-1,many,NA,TGCAGTGCTTTTAAAGACCCCGGACGGGGCGACGAGCAGTACTTC,CSAFKDPGRGDEQYF
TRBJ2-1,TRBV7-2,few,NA,TGTGCCAGCAGCTTCTCAAACAATGAGCAGTTCTTC,CASSFSNNEQFF